This TCR beta chain is drawn from a study of shared clonotypes between healthy human individuals (TCRdb year 2020). Describing the broader study: Two women and a few men aged 18 to 49 years were included in the cohort. To estimate repertoire size and how much clonotypes are shared between individuals, the study performed deep sequencing of blood TCR repertoires from roughly five healthy adults. To increase sequencing depth and limit assay-specific biases, TCR repertoire library preparation and sequencing were carried out by different laboratories using diverse techniques. Leukapheresis yielded between about 0.85 and 9 billion PBMCs per donor.

Healthy HIV-negative adults with no recently reported acute infections or vaccinations were included as donors. Only Caucasian adults living in Nashville, Tennessee, USA were represented among the donors. For unsorted samples, some 90 million PBMCs were counted and genomic DNA was extracted with the QIAamp DNA Blood Mini kit. Blood was collected by leukapheresis, and PBMCs were isolated by Ficoll-Histopaque density gradient centrifugation and then cryopreserved in liquid nitrogen vapor phase. Using the deep immunoSEQ assay, multiplex PCR amplified TCR CDR3 regions from genomic DNA. For each cell subset, the extracted genomic DNA was distributed evenly across all wells of several immunoSEQ 96-well plates, and each plate served as one replicate. For unsorted PBMC, around 330 ng genomic DNA, equal to tens of thousands of T cell genomes, was loaded into each replicate PCR. Ten immunoSEQ deep assay plates were used to sequence unsorted PBMC genomic DNA. The purified libraries were quantified using a Qubit 3.0 fluorometer, sized with a Bioanalyzer 2100, and then quantified again using the KAPA Library Quantification kit. Each immunoSEQ 96-well plate was sequenced on its own single-read 150-cycle Illumina NextSeq 550 flow cell. The study's own analysis went as follows. Because the immunoSEQ output included only junctional sequences and no quality scores, the filtering could not be the same as the filtering used for full-length reads. To assign V/J genes and CDR3, sequences were annotated against IMGT germline references using PyIR, a Python wrapper for IgBLAST v1.9. Reads were removed for weak V/J assignments (E-value above 1e-6), missing CDR3, stop codons, out-of-frame junctions, or ambiguous translated residues. V3J clonotypes were defined as sequences sharing the same inferred V gene, J gene, and CDR3 amino acid sequence. Percentage overlap between repertoires was calculated by dividing the number of shared unique clonotypes by the size of the smaller repertoire. Richness of each repertoire was evaluated using RTK rarefaction, the Chao1 estimator, and Recon v2.1 estimates of unobserved clonotypes. The immuneACCESS repertoire file appears here via TCRdb, limited to in-frame rearrangements. These files lack a portion of the clones; in checked studies, under half of the deficit traces to unresolved V genes, and the cause of the others is not known. V, J and clone size were drawn from that table, and D and trimming were deduced from the DNA. In all, the sample holds more than 450,000 clones, and 70% to 80% of those were seen once. The top ten hold approximately 12% of the sample.

What the study reported, not specific to this receptor: Only blood was sampled, and tissue TCR repertoires likely differ from those in blood. Because the study included only a small number of donors, the genetic and exposure-history diversity represented was limited. Pairwise subsampling led to the expectation that sequencing depth would affect the degree of clonotype sharing among donors.

The germline ends are 11 bases apart after V is trimmed by 3 bases and J by 3 bases. Based on the germline V gene (reference sequence), the CDR1 and CDR2 sequences are GTSNPN and SVGIG. The cysteine opens and the phenylalanine closes a CDR3 of 14 amino acids. Only CDR3 DNA is held: 42 bases, read in frame from base 1. Worth noting for this clone: Its antigen is still unknown. Within one base of it there is no much larger clone, and no base qualities were kept.

Sequenced input: PBMCs. This receptor was taken from a woman aged 40-49 years in good health. Some clones in this sample may be carry-over from other donors' samples. In this chain, TRBV30 is recombined with TRBJ2-2; TRBD2 is possibly the D segment (5 matching bases). The sequenced DNA is TGTGCCTGGAGAGCCCCCGGGGACACCGGGGAGCTGTTTTTT. Its protein reads: CAWRAPGDTGELFF.